Presented here are 32 T cell receptor beta chains from one specimen sequenced in a study of blood T cells in healthy people across ages. Primed by a sample-barcoded 5' primer and a J-beta primer mix, a second PCR proceeded for about 7 to 12 cycles. TCRdb re-called the 5' RACE reads through MiXCR, storing one row per CDR3 protein. The sample holds roughly 1,800,000 distinct CDR3 sequences, around 50% seen once. The sequenced material came from blood. Receptors were obtained from a woman between 35 and 50 years old in good health.

J is TRBJ1-1 and V is TRBV28, with 7 bases lining up with TRBD1. The CDR3 is 14 amino acids. Germline CDR1 reads MDHEN; CDR2 reads SYDVKM. Losses at the gene ends were 6 bases for V and 4 bases for J; bases not matched to a gene: 8. This CDR3 is CASSPGQRITEAFF. CDR3 coding DNA: TGTGCCAGCAGCCCGGGACAGAGGATCACTGAAGCTTTCTTT.

This clonotype was observed a handful of times. In nucleotides, the CDR3 is TGCGCCAGCAGCCAAGAACCTAGCGGTAATGAGCAGTTCTTC. It specifies CASSQEPSGNEQFF. The V call is TRBV4-3, the J call TRBJ2-1; 7 nucleotides line up with TRBD2. Germline V gives CDR1 LGHNA, CDR2 YSLEER. The CDR3 extends over 14 amino acids. Trimming cost V 0 bases and J 7 bases; bases outside gene matches: 3.

The chain joins TRBV20-1 to TRBJ1-5; D is perhaps TRBD1 (6 bases). The CDR3 has 15 residues. Germline V lookup: CDR1 DFQATT, CDR2 SNEGSKA (reference sequence). Trimming took 1 base from V and 1 from J, leaving 11 bases between them. In DNA form, the CDR3 reads TGCAGTGCTAGAGCCCCACAGGGCAGCAATCAGCCCCAGCATTTT. This sequence encodes CSARAPQGSNQPQHF.

The V gene is TRBV6-2 or TRBV6-3, the J gene TRBJ1-5; no reliable D call. The V gene's germline CDR1 is MNHEY and CDR2 SVGEGT. V lost 6 bases and J 0 bases, leaving 6 bases between the germline ends. This CDR3 has 13 residues. The CDR3, as DNA: TGTGCCAGCAGGGATCTTAGCAATCAGCCCCAGCATTTT. Translated: CASRDLSNQPQHF.

This sequence joins TRBV5-1 and TRBJ2-7; 10 nucleotides agree with TRBD1. The CDR3 has 14 amino acids. CDR1 and CDR2 (germline): SGHRS, YFSETQ. The J segment lost 5 bases and the V segment lost 0 bases, leaving 2 bases of the junction unmatched. The CDR3 is CASSLAGTGDEQYF. Here the CDR3 DNA reads TGCGCCAGCAGCTTGGCTGGGACAGGGGACGAGCAGTACTTC.

This clonotype was recorded a few times. J is TRBJ2-7 and V is TRBV21-1; the table's D call TRBD1 went unverified against the DNA. TRBV21-1 is deemed a pseudogene. The CDR3 runs to 14 residues. The DNA of the CDR3 is TGTGCCAGCAGCAAACGGGGGTCGCGGTACGAGCAGTACTTC. This codes for CASSKRGSRYEQYF.

The CDR3 region has the DNA TGTGCCAGCAGCCCAGCGCGGGGGGCCTTCCAAGAGACCCAGTACTTC. It translates to CASSPARGAFQETQYF. The V and J genes are TRBV3-1 and TRBJ2-5; TRBD2 matches 8 bases. The V and J ends lost 4 bases and 1 base, in that order; junction bases with no gene match: 8. Germline V lookup: CDR1 LGHDT, CDR2 YNNKEL (reference sequence). The CDR3 totals 16 residues.

The chain employs TRBV4-2 and TRBJ2-7; tentatively, D is TRBD1 or TRBD2 (6 bases each). Germline V gene sequence: CDR1 LGHNA, CDR2 YNFKEQ. Trimming cost V 1 base and J 5 bases, with 12 bases left between them. CDR3 length equals 14 residues. This chain's CDR3 is CASSQVGGGNEQYF. The CDR3, as DNA: TGTGCCAGCAGCCAAGTTGGAGGGGGAAACGAGCAGTACTTC.

This clonotype was seen more than once but under ten times. This chain links TRBV4-2 with TRBJ2-5; either TRBD1 or TRBD2 may supply D (7 bases each). The J call is doubtful: the DNA matches TRBJ2-7 better. Germline-derived CDR1 and CDR2 are LGHNA and YNFKEQ. This CDR3 is 18 amino acids long. CDR3: CASSQGTKTGWQSDEQYF. The CDR3 DNA sequence: TGTGCCAGCAGCCAGGGGACTAAGACAGGGTGGCAGTCAGACGAGCAGTACTTC.

J is TRBJ2-3 and V is TRBV6-2 or TRBV6-3, with TRBD2 matching over 10 bases. With V trimmed by 5 bases and J by 3 bases, 5 bases remained unmatched. Germline values: CDR1 MNHEY, CDR2 SVGEGT. There are 15 residues in the CDR3. The CDR3 DNA reads TGTGCCAGCAGTACCGGGACTAGCGTAACAGATACGCAGTATTTT. Protein sequence: CASSTGTSVTDTQYF.

The rearrangement uses TRBV7-2 and TRBJ2-5; D is unclear. Germline values: CDR1 SGHTA, CDR2 FQGNSA. This CDR3 has 14 amino acids. With 4 bases removed from V and 5 bases from J, the gap between germline ends came to 14 bases. The CDR3 DNA reads TGTGCCAGCAGCTCTATCCGGTTTGGGGAGACCCAGTACTTC. Protein: CASSSIRFGETQYF.

This clonotype was counted a few times. This chain joins TRBV24-1 and TRBJ2-1; no clear D gene. The CDR3 covers 15 residues. The germline CDR1 and CDR2 sequences are KGHDR and SFDVKD. The V gene lost 2 bases and the J gene lost 0 bases, with 7 bases spanning the gap. CDR3 residues: CATSDSPSSYNEQFF. The CDR3 DNA is TGTGCCACCAGTGATTCCCCCAGCTCCTACAATGAGCAGTTCTTC.

The chain has TRBV3-1 and TRBJ2-6; D not resolved. The V gene's germline CDR1 is LGHDT and CDR2 YNNKEL (reference sequence). Between the trimmed V and J ends, which lost 3 bases and 0 bases, there was a span of 6 bases. This CDR3 is 15 amino acids long. The CDR3 spells CASSQRLSGANVLTF. CDR3 nucleotide sequence: TGTGCCAGCAGCCAGAGGCTCTCTGGGGCCAACGTCCTGACTTTC. Supplemented by reference TRBV3-1 and TRBJ2-6, the full variable domain reads DTAVSQTPKYLVTQMGNDKSIKCEQNLGHDTMYWYKQDSKKFLKIMFSYNNKELIINETVPNRFSPKSPDKAHLNLHINSLELGDSAVYFCASSQRLSGANVLTFGAGSRLTVL.

This chain connects TRBV24-1 to TRBJ1-2, with D unclear. CDR1 is KGHDR and CDR2 is SFDVKD in the germline V gene. Trimming cost V 7 bases and J 8 bases, with 16 bases left between them. The CDR3 totals 13 residues. The CDR3 sequence: CATSRETSQGYTF. The DNA for the CDR3 is TGTGCCACCAGCCGAGAGACATCACAGGGCTACACCTTC.

The chain combines TRBV7-6 with TRBJ1-6; D ambiguous. Per germline, CDR1 SGHVS and CDR2 FNYEAQ. This CDR3 has 15 residues. The V and J ends lost 5 bases and 7 bases respectively, with 15 bases between them. The CDR3: CASSLNEGHNSPLHF. In DNA, the CDR3 is TGTGCCAGCAGCCTCAATGAAGGGCACAATTCACCCCTCCACTTT.

This chain joins TRBV9 and TRBJ2-7; TRBD2 matches at 7 bases. V lost 4 bases and J lost 2; bases outside the gene matches: 6. This CDR3 comprises 14 residues. Germline CDR1 SGDLS, CDR2 YYNGEE. The DNA of the CDR3 is TGTGCCAGCAGCCCACCGGGGACTACCTACGAGCAGTACTTC. Its translation: CASSPPGTTYEQYF.

This chain uses TRBV6-1 with TRBJ1-2, with 7 bases that match TRBD1. The CDR3 contains 18 residues. CDR1 is MNHNS, CDR2 SASEGT, per germline. The V segment lost 5 bases and the J segment 5 bases; nucleotides outside the gene matches: 20. The CDR3 sequence is CASSTKGQWPSIRYGYTF. The DNA of the CDR3 is TGTGCCAGCAGTACCAAGGGACAGTGGCCCTCTATTCGGTATGGCTACACCTTC.

This clonotype was found many times. The germline gene is not matched at one end of the junction; a read error may be the cause. The chain uses TRBV5-1 and TRBJ2-1; 7 nucleotides line up with TRBD2. The CDR3 contains 15 residues. The germline V gene encodes CDR1 SGHRS and CDR2 YFSETQ. The CDR3 nucleotides are TGTGCCAGCAGCCGTGGCGGGGGTTCCTACAATGAGCAGTTCTTC. Amino acid sequence: CASSRGGGSYNEQFF.

The rearrangement links TRBV20-1 to TRBJ2-1; D assignment may be TRBD1 or TRBD2 (6 bases each). Trimming stripped 0 bases from V and 3 bases from J, with 15 bases between. The CDR3 is 16 residues long. CDR1 is DFQATT and CDR2 is SNEGSKA in the germline V gene (reference sequence). The CDR3 DNA follows: TGCAGTGCTAGAGATAGGGGGGCAGGGAACTACAATGAGCAGTTCTTC. Its protein is CSARDRGAGNYNEQFF.

The chain links TRBV7-3 to TRBJ2-5, with 9 bases aligning to TRBD2. Per germline, CDR1 SGHTA and CDR2 FQGTGA. The trim removed 1 base at V and 5 bases at J, leaving 5 bases unmatched. The CDR3 is 15 residues long. CDR3 DNA sequence: TGTGCCAGCAGCTTAATTGGCGGGGGGGCCGAGACCCAGTACTTC. Translated, it gives CASSLIGGGAETQYF.

As to this clonotype: Possible read error: a much larger clone is one base away. The chain carries TRBV12-3 or TRBV12-4 and TRBJ2-1; D not resolved. The CDR3 runs to 13 residues. Trimming pared 2 bases from V and 5 bases from J, leaving 7 bases between. The CDR3 protein is CASSLRQNNEQFF. The CDR3 bases are TGTGCCAGCAGTTTAAGGCAGAACAATGAGCAGTTCTTC.

The sample holds one count of this clonotype. This chain links TRBV20-1 with TRBJ2-5, with D perhaps TRBD1 (5 bases). The germline CDR1 and CDR2 sequences are DFQATT and SNEGSKA (reference sequence). Trimming took 3 bases from V and 5 from J, leaving 13 bases between them. This CDR3 has 13 residues. This CDR3 reads CSARSGRVETQYF. The CDR3 DNA sequence: TGCAGTGCTAGGTCCGGCAGGGTGGAGACCCAGTACTTC.

In its sample, this clonotype was seen a few times. The V gene is TRBV7-9, the J gene TRBJ2-5; 11 bases are shared with TRBD1. CDR3 length: 15 amino acids. The V segment lost 4 bases and the J segment 3 bases; nucleotides outside the gene matches: 4. The V gene's germline CDR1 is SEHNR and CDR2 FQNEAQ (reference sequence). The CDR3 reads CASSSRTGGKETQYF. The CDR3 DNA is TGTGCCAGCAGCTCCCGGACAGGGGGCAAAGAGACCCAGTACTTC.

The rearrangement joins TRBV5-1 to TRBJ2-7; D perhaps matches TRBD2 (6 bases). Germline-derived CDR1 and CDR2 are SGHRS and YFSETQ. V dropped 0 bases and J dropped 4 bases, with 11 bases sitting between them. This CDR3 has 14 residues. This CDR3 reads CASSLATGRYEQYF. CDR3 nucleotide sequence: TGCGCCAGCAGCTTGGCGACGGGGAGGTACGAGCAGTACTTC.

The chain joins TRBV28 to TRBJ2-6; 9 bases are a match to TRBD1. Germline loops: CDR1 MDHEN, CDR2 SYDVKM. This CDR3 spans 16 amino acids. Trimming removed 6 bases from V and 4 bases from J; junction bases left unmatched: 7. The CDR3 loop reads CASRRTGVGGANVLTF. The CDR3 DNA reads as TGTGCCAGCAGACGGACAGGGGTCGGCGGGGCCAACGTCCTGACTTTC.

The J gene is TRBJ2-7, the V gene TRBV5-1, with 9 bases aligning to TRBD1. V trimming: 4 bases; J trimming: 5 bases; junction bases outside the gene matches: 13. Germline CDR1 is SGHRS and CDR2 is YFSETQ. The CDR3 is 16 residues long. The CDR3 here is CASSLVWGTGYHEQYF. The CDR3 DNA is TGCGCCAGCAGCCTGGTCTGGGGGACAGGGTACCACGAGCAGTACTTC.

This clonotype was seen a handful of times. The chain couples TRBV7-8 to TRBJ1-2; possibly TRBD1 for D (5 bases). CDR1 and CDR2 from the germline V gene are SGHVS and FQNEAQ. The V gene lost 2 bases and the J gene lost 4 bases, with 14 bases spanning the gap. The CDR3 covers 15 residues. CDR3 in amino acids: CASSLIRDGSYGYTF. The CDR3 nucleotides are TGTGCCAGCAGCTTAATCAGGGACGGATCCTATGGCTACACCTTC. Looking up the rest from reference TRBV7-8 and TRBJ1-2 gives the full variable domain: GAGVSQSPRYKVAKRGQDVALRCDPISGHVSLFWYQQALGQGPEFLTYFQNEAQLDKSGLPSDRFFAERPEGSVSTLKIQRTQQEDSAVYLCASSLIRDGSYGYTFGSGTRLTVV.

This sequence joins TRBV5-1 and TRBJ1-2, with unresolved D. V gave up 2 bases and J gave up 3 bases, with 11 bases separating them. In germline, CDR1 is SGHRS, CDR2 YFSETQ. This CDR3 spans 14 amino acids. Here the CDR3 reads CASSFVEAHYGYTF. The CDR3 nucleotides are TGCGCCAGCAGCTTTGTAGAGGCGCACTATGGCTACACCTTC.

V gene TRBV29-1 combines with J gene TRBJ1-1, with 10 nucleotides matching TRBD1. The CDR3 length is 14 residues. Germline CDR1 SQVTM, CDR2 ANQGSEA. With 7 bases clipped from V and 4 bases from J, the junction kept 9 bases outside the gene matches. This CDR3 reads CSARPDRGLTEAFF. The CDR3, as DNA: TGCAGCGCCCGGCCTGACAGGGGGCTCACTGAAGCTTTCTTT.

The chain recombines TRBV15 with TRBJ2-5; D tentatively fits TRBD1 or TRBD2 (5 bases each). The closer fit of TRBJ2-7 to the DNA end suggests the J call may be wrong. Germline-derived CDR1 and CDR2 are LNHNV and YYDKDF (reference sequence). The CDR3 is 15 amino acids. CDR3 amino acids: CATSRDRSVGGEQYF. CDR3 bases: TGTGCCACCAGCAGAGACAGGTCCGTTGGGGGCGAGCAGTACTTC.

The chain is built from TRBV11-2 and TRBJ2-1, with 10 bases matching TRBD1. The germline V gene encodes CDR1 SGHAT and CDR2 FQNNGV. Losses at the gene ends were 5 bases for V and 5 bases for J; bases not matched to a gene: 9. CDR3 length: 16 residues. The CDR3 region is CASSPPGTGVDNEQFF. The CDR3 region has the DNA TGTGCCAGCAGCCCACCCGGGACAGGGGTTGACAATGAGCAGTTCTTC.

The J gene is TRBJ2-1, the V gene TRBV5-1; TRBD2 matches 7 bases. The CDR3 extends over 16 amino acids. The V and J ends lost 2 bases and 9 bases, in that order; junction bases with no gene match: 14. Germline values: CDR1 SGHRS, CDR2 YFSETQ. Here the CDR3 DNA reads TGCGCCAGCAGCTTACCGGGACGAGCGGGGCCCGCTGAGCAGTTCTTC. Protein: CASSLPGRAGPAEQFF. Looking up the rest from reference TRBV5-1 and TRBJ2-1 gives the full variable domain: KAGVTQTPRYLIKTRGQQVTLSCSPISGHRSVSWYQQTPGQGLQFLFEYFSETQRNKGNFPGRFSGRQFSNSRSEMNVSTLELGDSALYLCASSLPGRAGPAEQFFGPGTRLTVL.